This T cell receptor (beta chain) was captured by sequencing in a study of blood T cell repertoires in COVID-19. On the study more broadly: Donors in the United States, Italy and Spain gave samples during acute or convalescent COVID-19. Sample material is recorded as cDNA or gDNA derived from T cells, B-cell-depleted T cells, or PBMCs.

In the original analysis: Amplification of reference gene primers provided the estimated nucleated cell counts. The method was immunoSEQ multiplex PCR; TCRdb's version includes in-frame clones alone and lacks a portion of them. The V and J calls and the clone size are those of that table, but D and trimming were determined from the DNA. The table has about 45,000 clones, 80% seen once. Between the trimmed V and J ends, which lost 5 bases and 1 base, there was a span of 8 bases. There are 14 residues in the CDR3. The V gene's germline CDR1 is SGHTA and CDR2 FQGTGA. This sequence joins TRBV7-3 and TRBJ2-2; possibly TRBD1 for D (6 bases). The receptor comes from a man in his sixties or seventies with acute or convalescent COVID-19. The sample taken for sequencing was peripheral blood. CDR3 in amino acids: CASSGGQNTGELFF. CDR3 DNA: TGTGCCAGCAGCGGGGGCCAGAACACCGGGGAGCTGTTTTTT.